Listed here is a single T cell receptor (beta chain). What it binds is not known. Some clones are missing from TCRdb's copy, which holds only in-frame ones; the method was immunoSEQ multiplex PCR. The sample records tens of thousands of clones, around four fifths being singletons. The sample comes from a study of siplizumab effects on memory and regulatory T cells. Findings of the study overall: Siplizumab led to significantly less abundant alloreactive sequences that could be traced back to unstimulated CD4+ memory cells. Roughly 75-95% of proliferating CD4+ or CD8+ clones defied assignment to a naive or memory phenotype. The diversity of naive T cells seemed greater than that of memory cells, and their alloresponse contribution seemed major.

From germline, CDR1 is MNHNS and CDR2 SASEGT. The CDR3 runs to 13 residues. Sequencing was done on a sample of memory CD4+ T cells sorted from blood. This clonotype was sampled from a human donor in good health. The J gene is TRBJ1-5, the V gene TRBV6-1, with TRBD1 matching 11 bases. CDR3 in DNA: TGTGCTACCCGGGACAGGGGGAATCAGCCCCAGCATTTT. The encoded protein is CATRDRGNQPQHF.